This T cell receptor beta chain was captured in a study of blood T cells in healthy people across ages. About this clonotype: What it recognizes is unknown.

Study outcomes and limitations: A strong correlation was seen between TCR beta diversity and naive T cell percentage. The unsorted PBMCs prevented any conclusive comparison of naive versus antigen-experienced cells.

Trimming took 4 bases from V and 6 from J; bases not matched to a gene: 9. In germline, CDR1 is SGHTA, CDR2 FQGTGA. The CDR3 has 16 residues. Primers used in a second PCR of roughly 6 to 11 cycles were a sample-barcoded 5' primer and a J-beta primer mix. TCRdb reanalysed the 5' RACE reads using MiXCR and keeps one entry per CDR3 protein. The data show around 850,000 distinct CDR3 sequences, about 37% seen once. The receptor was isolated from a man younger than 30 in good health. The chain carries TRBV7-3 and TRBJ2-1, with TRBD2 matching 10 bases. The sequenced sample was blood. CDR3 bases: TGTGCCAGCAGCTCTGTCGTTAGCGGGAGGCCCAATGAGCAGTTCTTC. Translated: CASSSVVSGRPNEQFF.